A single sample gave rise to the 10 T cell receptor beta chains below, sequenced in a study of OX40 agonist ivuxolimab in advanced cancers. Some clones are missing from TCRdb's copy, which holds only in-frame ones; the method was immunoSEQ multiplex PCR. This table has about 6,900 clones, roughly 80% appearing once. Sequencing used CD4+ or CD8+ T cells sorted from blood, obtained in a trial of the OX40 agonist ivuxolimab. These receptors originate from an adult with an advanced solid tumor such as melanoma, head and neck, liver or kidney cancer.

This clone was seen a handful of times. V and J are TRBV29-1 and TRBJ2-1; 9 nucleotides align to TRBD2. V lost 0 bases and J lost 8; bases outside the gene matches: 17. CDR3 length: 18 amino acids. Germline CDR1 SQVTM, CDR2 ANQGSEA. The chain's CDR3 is CSVEDLRDAGGPEDEQFF. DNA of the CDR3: TGCAGCGTTGAAGATCTTCGGGATGCGGGAGGGCCCGAAGATGAGCAGTTCTTC.

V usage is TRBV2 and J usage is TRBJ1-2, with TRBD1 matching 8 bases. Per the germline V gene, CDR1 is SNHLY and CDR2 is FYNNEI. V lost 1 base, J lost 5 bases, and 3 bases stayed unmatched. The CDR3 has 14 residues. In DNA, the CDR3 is TGTGCCAGCAGTGAAGGGGGACAGGAGTATGGCTACACCTTC. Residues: CASSEGGQEYGYTF. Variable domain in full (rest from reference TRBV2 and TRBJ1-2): EPEVTQTPSHQVTQMGQEVILRCVPISNHLYFYWYRQILGQKVEFLVSFYNNEISEKSEIFDDQFSVERPDGSNFTLKIRSTKLEDSAMYFCASSEGGQEYGYTFGSGTRLTVV.

The CDR3 DNA reads as TGTGCCAGCAGCCTGGAAGGGAGATCCGAGCAGTACTTC. It specifies CASSLEGRSEQYF. The V call is TRBV7-8, the J call TRBJ2-7; D may be TRBD2 (5 bases). CDR1 and CDR2 from the germline V gene are SGHVS and FQNEAQ. This CDR3 is built from 13 residues. Trimming pared 5 bases from V and 6 bases from J, leaving 14 bases between.

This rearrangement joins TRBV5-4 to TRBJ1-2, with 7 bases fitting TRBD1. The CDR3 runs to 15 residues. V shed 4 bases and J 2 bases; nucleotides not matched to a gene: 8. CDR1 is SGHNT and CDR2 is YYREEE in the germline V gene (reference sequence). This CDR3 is CASSPTGTVNYGYTF. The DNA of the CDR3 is TGTGCCAGCAGCCCGACAGGGACGGTAAACTATGGCTACACCTTC.

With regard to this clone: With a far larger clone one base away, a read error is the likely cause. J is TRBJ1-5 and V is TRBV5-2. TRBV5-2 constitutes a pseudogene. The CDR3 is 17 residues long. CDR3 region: CASSQESSWILNQPQHF. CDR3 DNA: TGTGCCAGCAGCCAAGAGAGCTCCTGGATCCTCAATCAGCCCCAGCATTTT.

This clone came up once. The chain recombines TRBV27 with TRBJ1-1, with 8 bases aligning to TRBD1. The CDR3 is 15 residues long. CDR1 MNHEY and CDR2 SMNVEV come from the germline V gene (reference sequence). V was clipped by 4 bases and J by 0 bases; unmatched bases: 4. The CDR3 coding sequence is TGTGCCAGCAGTTCCGGGACAGGATTGAACACTGAAGCTTTCTTT. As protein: CASSSGTGLNTEAFF.

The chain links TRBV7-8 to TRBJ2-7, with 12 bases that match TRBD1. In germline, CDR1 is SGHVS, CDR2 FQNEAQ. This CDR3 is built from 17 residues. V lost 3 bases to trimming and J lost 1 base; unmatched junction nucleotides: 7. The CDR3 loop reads CASSLGTGGARSYEQYF. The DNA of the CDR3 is TGTGCCAGCAGCTTGGGGACAGGGGGCGCAAGGTCCTACGAGCAGTACTTC.

CDR3 sequence (DNA): TGTGCCAGCAGCCCAGAGGTCCGATACAATGAGCAGTTCTTC. Its translation is CASSPEVRYNEQFF. V gene TRBV9 combines with J gene TRBJ2-1; D not resolved. The CDR3 sequence is 14 residues long. Germline lookup yields CDR1 SGDLS and CDR2 YYNGEE. The V and J ends lost 4 bases and 4 bases respectively, with 12 bases between them.

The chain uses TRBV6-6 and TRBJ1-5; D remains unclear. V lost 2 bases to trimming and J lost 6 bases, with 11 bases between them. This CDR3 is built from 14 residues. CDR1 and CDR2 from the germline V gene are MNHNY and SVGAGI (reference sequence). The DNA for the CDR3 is TGTGCCAGCAGTTACGACGAGGTGGTTCAGCCCCAGCATTTT. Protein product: CASSYDEVVQPQHF.

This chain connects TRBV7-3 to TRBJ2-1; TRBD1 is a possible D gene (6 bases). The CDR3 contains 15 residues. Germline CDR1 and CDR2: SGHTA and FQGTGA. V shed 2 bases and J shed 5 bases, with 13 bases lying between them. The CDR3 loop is CASSLQLGAHNEQFF. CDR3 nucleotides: TGTGCCAGCAGCTTACAATTGGGGGCCCACAATGAGCAGTTCTTC.